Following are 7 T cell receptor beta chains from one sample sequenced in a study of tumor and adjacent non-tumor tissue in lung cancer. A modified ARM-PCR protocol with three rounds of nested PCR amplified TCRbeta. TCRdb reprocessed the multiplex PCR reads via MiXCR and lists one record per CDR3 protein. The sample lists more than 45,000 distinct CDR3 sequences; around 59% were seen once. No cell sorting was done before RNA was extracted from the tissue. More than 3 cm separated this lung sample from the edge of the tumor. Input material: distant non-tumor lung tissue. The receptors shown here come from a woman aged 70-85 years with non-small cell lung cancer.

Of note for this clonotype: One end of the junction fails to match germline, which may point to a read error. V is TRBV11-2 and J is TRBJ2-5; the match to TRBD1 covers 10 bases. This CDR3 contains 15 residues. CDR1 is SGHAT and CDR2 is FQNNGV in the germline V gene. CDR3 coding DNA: TGTGCCAGCAGCCCGGGGACAGGGGAAGGAGAGACTCAGTACTTC. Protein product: CASSPGTGEGETQYF.

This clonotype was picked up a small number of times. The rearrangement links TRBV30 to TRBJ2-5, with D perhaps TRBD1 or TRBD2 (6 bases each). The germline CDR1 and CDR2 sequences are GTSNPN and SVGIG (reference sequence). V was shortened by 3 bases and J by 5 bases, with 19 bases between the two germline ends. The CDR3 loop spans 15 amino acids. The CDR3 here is CAWRPNDGGRETQYF. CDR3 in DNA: TGTGCCTGGAGACCCAACGATGGGGGGCGGGAGACCCAGTACTTC.

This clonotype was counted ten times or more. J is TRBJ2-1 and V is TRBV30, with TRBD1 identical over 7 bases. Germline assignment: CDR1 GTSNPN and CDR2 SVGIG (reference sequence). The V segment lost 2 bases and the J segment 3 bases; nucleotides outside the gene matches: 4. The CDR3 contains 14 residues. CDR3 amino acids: CAWSKGAGYNEQFF. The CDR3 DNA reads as TGTGCCTGGAGTAAGGGGGCGGGCTACAATGAGCAGTTCTTC.

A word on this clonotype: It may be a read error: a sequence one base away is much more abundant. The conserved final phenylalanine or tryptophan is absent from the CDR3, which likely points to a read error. CDR3 protein: CAWSPTSARSNEQFL. Written as DNA, the CDR3 is TGTGCCTGGAGTCCGACTAGCGCCCGGAGCAATGAGCAGTTCCTC. The chain recombines TRBV30 with TRBJ2-1, with TRBD2 identical over 8 bases. The CDR3 consists of 15 residues. In germline, CDR1 is GTSNPN, CDR2 SVGIG (reference sequence). J gave up 6 bases and V 2 bases, and 9 bases lay outside the gene matches.

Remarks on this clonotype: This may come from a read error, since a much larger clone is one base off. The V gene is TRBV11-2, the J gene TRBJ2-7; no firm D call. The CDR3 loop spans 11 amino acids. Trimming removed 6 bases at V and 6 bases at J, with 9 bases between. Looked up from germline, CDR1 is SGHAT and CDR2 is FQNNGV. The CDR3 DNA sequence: TGTGCCAGCAGATCGTTTTCCGAGCAGTACTTC. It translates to CASRSFSEQYF.

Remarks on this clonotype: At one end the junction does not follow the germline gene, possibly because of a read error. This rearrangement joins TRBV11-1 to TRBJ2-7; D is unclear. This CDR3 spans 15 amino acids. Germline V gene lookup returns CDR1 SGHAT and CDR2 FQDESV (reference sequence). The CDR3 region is CANSFFQTPSYERYF. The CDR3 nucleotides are TGTGCCAACAGCTTTTTTCAGACTCCATCCTACGAGCGGTACTTC.

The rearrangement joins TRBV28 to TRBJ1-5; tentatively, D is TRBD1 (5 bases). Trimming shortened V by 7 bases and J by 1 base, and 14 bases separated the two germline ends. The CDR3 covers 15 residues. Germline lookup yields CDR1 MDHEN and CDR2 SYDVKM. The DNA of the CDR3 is TGTGCCAGCACACAGGCGGGGGTCAGCAATCAGCCCCAGCATTTT. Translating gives CASTQAGVSNQPQHF. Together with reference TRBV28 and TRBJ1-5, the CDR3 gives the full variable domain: DVKVTQSSRYLVKRTGEKVFLECVQDMDHENMFWYRQDPGLGLRLIYFSYDVKMKEKGDIPEGYSVSREKKERFSLILESASTNQTSMYLCASTQAGVSNQPQHFGDGTRLSIL.